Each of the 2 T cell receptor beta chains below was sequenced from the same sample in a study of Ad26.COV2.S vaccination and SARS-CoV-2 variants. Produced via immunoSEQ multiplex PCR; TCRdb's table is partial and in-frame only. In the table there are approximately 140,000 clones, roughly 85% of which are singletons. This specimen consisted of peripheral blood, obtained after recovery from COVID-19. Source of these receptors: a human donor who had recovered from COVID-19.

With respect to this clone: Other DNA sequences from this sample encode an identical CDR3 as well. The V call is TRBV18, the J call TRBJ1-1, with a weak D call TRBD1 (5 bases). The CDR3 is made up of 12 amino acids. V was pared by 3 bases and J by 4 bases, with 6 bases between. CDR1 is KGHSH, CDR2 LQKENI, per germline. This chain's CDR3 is CASSPQGTEAFF. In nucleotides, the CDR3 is TGTGCCAGCTCACCTCAGGGCACTGAAGCTTTCTTT.

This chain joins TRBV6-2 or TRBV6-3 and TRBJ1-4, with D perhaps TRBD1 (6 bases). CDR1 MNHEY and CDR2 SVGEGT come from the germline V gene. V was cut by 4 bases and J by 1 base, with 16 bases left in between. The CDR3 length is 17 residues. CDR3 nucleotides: TGTGCCAGCAGTTTCTACTGGGACACCGAAACTAATGAAAAACTGTTTTTT. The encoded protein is CASSFYWDTETNEKLFF.